These T cell receptor beta chains were read from a single sample in a study of CD8+CD57+ T cells in acquired aplastic anemia. Each CDR3 protein is one row after TCRdb ran MiXCR on the reads. The sample carries around 220,000 distinct CDR3 sequences, 40% to 60% recorded once. Sequenced material: sorted CD4+, CD8+, or CD8+CD57+ T cells (not recorded which) from PBMCs. The receptors come from a human donor with aplastic anemia. Each CDR3 is given with its conserved first and last residue. A D gene is named only where the DNA matches it firmly. The size entry is marked missing in some rows and otherwise reads once, few, many or a size class.

clone_size | j_call | v_call | d_call | cdr3_aa | cdr3_nt
- | TRBJ2-5 | TRBV7-6 | - | CASSLDSGWASGREETQYF | TGTGCCAGCAGCTTAGACTCCGGCTGGGCGAGCGGGCGAGAAGAGACCCAGTACTTC
many | TRBJ1-6 | TRBV12-3/TRBV12-4 | - | CASRIDGEDSPLHF | TGTGCCAGCAGGATCGACGGGGAGGACTCACCCCTCCACTTT
once | TRBJ1-1 | TRBV29-1 | - | CSVEREPAEAFF | TGCAGCGTTGAAAGGGAACCGGCTGAAGCTTTCTTT
- | TRBJ2-7 | TRBV19 | - | CASSPSKDYEQYF | TGTGCCAGTAGTCCTTCGAAGGACTACGAGCAGTACTTC
many | TRBJ2-3 | TRBV5-5 | - | CASTISAGGTDTQYF | TGTGCCAGCACCATATCGGCAGGGGGCACAGATACGCAGTATTTT
many | TRBJ2-7 | TRBV2 | TRBD1 | CASRPGTGRDSEQYF | TGTGCCAGCAGGCCTGGGACAGGGAGAGATTCCGAGCAGTACTTC
many | TRBJ2-7 | TRBV19 | - | CASSMSDGSSYEQYF | TGTGCCAGTAGTATGAGCGACGGAAGCTCCTACGAGCAGTACTTC
- | TRBJ2-1 | TRBV29-1 | - | CSCRQYNEQFF | TGCAGCTGTCGCCAGTACAATGAGCAGTTCTTC
few | TRBJ1-6 | TRBV15 | - | CATSRGQVLASNSPLHF | TGTGCCACCAGCAGAGGACAGGTCCTTGCTTCTAATTCACCCCTCCACTTT
many | TRBJ2-2 | TRBV7-2 | TRBD1 | CASSFTTGGAGELFF | TGTGCCAGCAGCTTCACGACAGGGGGGGCCGGGGAGCTGTTTTTT
- | TRBJ1-3 | TRBV2 | TRBD1 | CASSTGDSPGNPIYF | TGTGCCAGCAGTACTGGGGACAGCCCTGGAAACCCCATATATTTT
many | TRBJ1-1 | TRBV2 | - | CASSESLDTEAFF | TGTGCCAGCAGTGAATCCCTAGACACTGAAGCTTTCTTT
- | TRBJ2-7 | TRBV10-3 | - | CAISESGEGRGYEQYF | TGTGCCATCAGTGAGTCCGGGGAGGGTAGGGGGTACGAGCAGTACTTC
- | TRBJ2-5 | TRBV7-8 | - | CASRPSSRESKRTQYF | TGTGCCAGCAGACCTAGTTCCCGGGAATCGAAGAGAACCCAGTACTTC
few | TRBJ2-2 | TRBV5-1 | - | CASSPGPLLPPTGELFF | TGCGCCAGCAGCCCGGGACCGCTACTCCCCCCGACCGGGGAGCTGTTTTTT
many | TRBJ2-2 | TRBV6-4 | - | CASSEGYGTGELFF | TGTGCCAGCAGTGAAGGTTACGGGACCGGGGAGCTGTTTTTT
- | TRBJ1-1 | TRBV2 | - | CASSELGNTEAFF | TGTGCCAGCAGTGAATTAGGGAACACTGAAGCTTTCTTT
many | TRBJ1-5 | TRBV2 | - | CASRRDSNNQPQHF | TGTGCCAGCAGAAGAGACAGTAACAATCAGCCCCAGCATTTT
- | TRBJ1-3 | TRBV29-1 | TRBD1 | CSVENRGGNTIYF | TGCAGCGTTGAGAACAGGGGAGGGAACACCATATATTTT
many | TRBJ2-4 | TRBV10-1 | TRBD2 | CASSDGLVPNIQYF | TGCGCCAGCAGTGATGGACTAGTCCCAAACATTCAGTACTTC
many | TRBJ1-1 | TRBV5-1 | - | CASSGGNGNTEAFF | TGCGCCAGCAGCGGGGGAAACGGTAACACTGAAGCTTTCTTT
- | TRBJ2-1 | TRBV11-3 | - | CASSSWSRNEQFF | TGTGCCAGCAGCTCATGGTCTCGCAATGAGCAGTTCTTC
- | TRBJ1-5 | TRBV20-1 | TRBD1 | CSARETGGTGDNQPQHF | TGCAGTGCTAGAGAGACAGGAGGGACAGGGGACAATCAGCCCCAGCATTTT
- | TRBJ2-7 | TRBV3-1 | - | CASSQGNSYEQYF | TGTGCCAGCAGCCAAGGGAACTCCTACGAGCAGTACTTC
many | TRBJ2-3 | TRBV5-1 | TRBD1 | CASSRRDREGDTQYF | TGCGCCAGCAGCAGAAGGGACAGGGAAGGAGATACGCAGTATTTT
many | TRBJ1-1 | TRBV15 | - | CATSRDRYRDTEAFF | TGTGCCACCAGCAGAGATAGGTACAGGGACACTGAAGCTTTCTTT
- | TRBJ2-2 | TRBV2 | - | CASSGQNTGELFF | TGTGCCAGCAGTGGACAGAACACCGGGGAGCTGTTTTTT
- | TRBJ2-1 | TRBV20-1 | - | CSARPGINEQFF | TGCAGTGCCCGTCCCGGCATAAATGAGCAGTTCTTC
- | TRBJ1-3 | TRBV7-9 | - | CASTKEPGSGNTIYF | TGTGCCAGCACCAAGGAGCCTGGCTCTGGAAACACCATATATTTT
once | TRBJ2-7 | TRBV6-1 | - | CASSELGTEQYF | TGTGCCAGCAGTGAATTAGGGACAGAGCAGTACTTC
- | TRBJ1-1 | TRBV7-9 | - | CASSLTFGGTEAFF | TGTGCCAGCAGCCTTACGTTCGGGGGCACTGAAGCTTTCTTT
- | TRBJ2-1 | TRBV2 | TRBD2 | CASSARLAGTYNEQFF | TGTGCCAGCAGTGCCAGACTAGCGGGGACGTACAATGAGCAGTTCTTC
many | TRBJ1-5 | TRBV7-2 | TRBD1 | CASSYRDRANQPQHF | TGTGCCAGCAGCTACCGGGACAGGGCCAATCAGCCCCAGCATTTT
many | TRBJ2-7 | TRBV5-1 | - | CASSLGGGNYEQYF | TGCGCCAGCAGCTTGGGAGGCGGTAACTACGAGCAGTACTTC
few | TRBJ1-4 | TRBV2 | - | CASSYHRDEEKLFF | TGTGCCAGCAGTTACCACAGGGATGAGGAAAAACTGTTTTTT
many | TRBJ2-5 | TRBV20-1 | - | CSAELGGRETQYF | TGCAGTGCCGAACTTGGTGGGAGGGAGACCCAGTACTTC
- | TRBJ2-7 | TRBV7-8 | - | CASSSVEEQYF | TGTGCCAGCAGCTCCGTCGAGGAGCAGTACTTC
- | TRBJ1-4 | TRBV7-9 | TRBD1 | CASSLAGGTGLNEKLFF | TGTGCCAGCAGCTTAGCGGGAGGGACAGGGCTTAATGAAAAACTGTTTTTT
few | TRBJ2-7 | TRBV12-3/TRBV12-4 | TRBD2 | CASSPVGGVYEQYF | TGTGCCAGCAGTCCTGTCGGGGGGGTCTACGAGCAGTACTTC
once | TRBJ1-1 | TRBV20-1 | - | CSARRTEDTEAFF | TGCAGTGCTCGACGGACAGAAGACACTGAAGCTTTCTTT
few | TRBJ1-5 | TRBV7-8 | TRBD1 | CASSPRGQVRSNQPQHF | TGTGCCAGCAGCCCTCGGGGACAGGTTCGTAGCAATCAGCCCCAGCATTTT
many | TRBJ2-7 | TRBV5-8 | TRBD1 | CASSRRDRVSPEQYF | TGTGCCAGCAGCCGCCGGGACAGGGTCAGTCCAGAGCAGTACTTC
many | TRBJ2-3 | TRBV10-3 | TRBD2 | CAIRPGLAKDTQYF | TGTGCCATCAGACCGGGACTAGCGAAAGATACGCAGTATTTT
many | TRBJ2-1 | TRBV19 | TRBD2 | CASKRAGGQEQFF | TGTGCCAGTAAGCGAGCGGGGGGACAGGAGCAGTTCTTC
many | TRBJ2-7 | TRBV20-1 | TRBD1 | CSARPRDRAYEQYF | TGCAGTGCTAGACCCCGGGACAGGGCCTACGAGCAGTACTTC
- | TRBJ1-2 | TRBV9 | - | CASSLLDYGYTF | TGTGCCAGCAGCTTATTAGACTATGGCTACACCTTC
- | TRBJ1-2 | TRBV6-5 | TRBD1 | CASSLPLPGGMGGYTF | TGTGCCAGCAGCTTACCCCTGCCAGGGGGCATGGGGGGCTACACCTTC
many | TRBJ1-2 | TRBV6-5 | - | CASSYRRDYGYTF | TGTGCCAGCAGTTATCGGCGGGACTATGGCTACACCTTC
- | TRBJ2-2 | TRBV18 | TRBD1 | CASSPDRGQYTGELFF | TGTGCCAGCTCACCGGACAGGGGGCAGTACACCGGGGAGCTGTTTTTT
- | TRBJ2-7 | TRBV2 | - | CASSDVYEQYF | TGTGCCAGCAGTGACGTCTACGAGCAGTACTTC
- | TRBJ2-2 | TRBV20-1 | TRBD1 | CSASRDRVTGELFF | TGCAGTGCTTCCCGGGACAGAGTCACCGGGGAGCTGTTTTTT
- | TRBJ1-1 | TRBV10-3 | TRBD1 | CAISEGQGARGTEAFF | TGTGCCATCAGTGAGGGGCAGGGGGCAAGGGGCACTGAAGCTTTCTTT